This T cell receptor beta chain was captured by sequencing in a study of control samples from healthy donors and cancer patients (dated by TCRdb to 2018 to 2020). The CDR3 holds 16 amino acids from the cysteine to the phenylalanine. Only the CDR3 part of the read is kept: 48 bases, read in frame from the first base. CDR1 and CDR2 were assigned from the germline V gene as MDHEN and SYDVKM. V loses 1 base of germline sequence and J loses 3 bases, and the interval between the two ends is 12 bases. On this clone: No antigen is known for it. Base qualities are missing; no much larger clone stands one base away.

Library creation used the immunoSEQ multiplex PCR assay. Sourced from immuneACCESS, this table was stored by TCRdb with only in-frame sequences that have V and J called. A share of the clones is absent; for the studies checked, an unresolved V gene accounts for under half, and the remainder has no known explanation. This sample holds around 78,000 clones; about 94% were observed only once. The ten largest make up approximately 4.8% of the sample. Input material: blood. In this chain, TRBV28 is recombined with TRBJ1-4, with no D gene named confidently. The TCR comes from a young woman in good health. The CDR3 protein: CASSLYRVAANEKLFF. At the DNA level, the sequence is TGTGCCAGCAGTTTATATCGGGTCGCGGCTAATGAAAAACTGTTTTTT.